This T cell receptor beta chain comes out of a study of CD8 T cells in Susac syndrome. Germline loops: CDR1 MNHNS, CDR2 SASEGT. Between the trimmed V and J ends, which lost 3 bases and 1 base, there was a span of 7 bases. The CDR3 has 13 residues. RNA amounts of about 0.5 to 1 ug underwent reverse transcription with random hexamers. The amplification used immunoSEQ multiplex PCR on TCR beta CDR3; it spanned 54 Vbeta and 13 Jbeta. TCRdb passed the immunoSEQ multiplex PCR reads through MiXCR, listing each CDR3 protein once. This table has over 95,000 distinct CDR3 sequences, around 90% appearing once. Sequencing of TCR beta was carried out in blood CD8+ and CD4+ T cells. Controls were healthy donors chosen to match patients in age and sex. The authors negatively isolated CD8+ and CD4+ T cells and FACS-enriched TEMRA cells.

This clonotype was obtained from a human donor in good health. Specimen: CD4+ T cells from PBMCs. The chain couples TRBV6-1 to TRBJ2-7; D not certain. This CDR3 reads CASSEGYSYEQYF. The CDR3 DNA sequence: TGTGCCAGCAGTGAGGGCTATTCCTACGAGCAGTACTTC.